The rows below give T cell receptor beta chains drawn from one sample of a study of cytomegalovirus exposure and HLA in healthy donors. The assay was immunoSEQ multiplex PCR, and TCRdb's table has in-frame clones only and misses some. The sample has 130,000 to 150,000 clones, about 74% seen once. Sequencing was done on a sample of PBMCs. All receptors derive from a man younger than 35 in good health and CMV-seropositive. Each CDR3 is given with its conserved first and last residue. Each record gives: J gene, D gene, V gene, clone size, CDR3 protein, CDR3 DNA. D genes are given only for firm matches. The listing skips clone size in some rows; elsewhere it reads once, few, many or a size class.

J: TRBJ1-3
D: TRBD1
V: TRBV10-3
size: few
CDR3: CAISQGAGNTIYF
DNA: TGTGCCATCAGTCAGGGGGCTGGAAACACCATATATTTT

J: TRBJ1-2
D: .
V: TRBV28
size: .
CDR3: CASSLVGAVGYTF
DNA: TGTGCCAGCAGTTTGGTAGGGGCGGTTGGCTACACCTTC

J: TRBJ2-4
D: .
V: TRBV7-2
size: .
CDR3: CASSSQGGRDIQYF
DNA: TGTGCCAGCAGCTCACAGGGGGGGAGGGACATTCAGTACTTC

J: TRBJ2-6
D: .
V: TRBV27
size: .
CDR3: CATRTLNTGANVLTF
DNA: TGTGCCACCCGGACACTCAACACTGGGGCCAACGTCCTGACTTTC

J: TRBJ2-1
D: .
V: TRBV7-9
size: .
CDR3: CASSSRDFMVIEQFF
DNA: TGTGCCAGCAGCTCGAGGGACTTTATGGTTATTGAGCAGTTCTTC

J: TRBJ2-1
D: TRBD2
V: TRBV28
size: few
CDR3: CASKGLAGDSYNEQFF
DNA: TGTGCCAGCAAGGGACTAGCGGGAGATTCCTACAATGAGCAGTTCTTC

J: TRBJ2-7
D: .
V: TRBV7-8
size: .
CDR3: CASSLGPGVAYEQYF
DNA: TGTGCCAGCAGCTTAGGGCCGGGGGTGGCCTACGAGCAGTACTTC

J: TRBJ2-1
D: .
V: TRBV28
size: once
CDR3: CASSIQNNEQFF
DNA: TGTGCCAGCAGTATACAGAACAATGAGCAGTTCTTC

J: TRBJ2-7
D: TRBD2
V: TRBV28
size: .
CDR3: CASSRGLAGQLIVGQYF
DNA: TGTGCCAGCAGCCGAGGGCTAGCGGGACAATTAATAGTCGGGCAGTACTTC

J: TRBJ2-5
D: .
V: TRBV7-2
size: .
CDR3: CASSLEGPTEQYF
DNA: TGTGCCAGCAGCTTGGAGGGGCCTACTGAGCAGTACTTC

J: TRBJ2-3
D: .
V: TRBV19
size: .
CDR3: CASRGRGSTDTQYF
DNA: TGTGCCAGTAGGGGTCGCGGGAGCACAGATACGCAGTATTTT

J: TRBJ2-5
D: .
V: TRBV30
size: .
CDR3: CAWSVLGQGKPQETQYF
DNA: TGTGCCTGGAGTGTACTGGGGCAGGGGAAACCTCAAGAGACCCAGTACTTC

J: TRBJ2-7
D: .
V: TRBV16
size: .
CDR3: CASSQFSAYEQYF
DNA: TGTGCCAGCAGCCAATTTTCCGCCTACGAGCAGTACTTC

J: TRBJ2-1
D: TRBD2
V: TRBV6-6
size: .
CDR3: CASSRLAGFYNEQFF
DNA: TGTGCCAGCAGTCGACTAGCGGGGTTCTACAATGAGCAGTTCTTC

J: TRBJ1-4
D: .
V: TRBV7-9
size: .
CDR3: CASSLGVATNEKLFF
DNA: TGTGCCAGCAGCTTAGGAGTTGCAACTAATGAAAAACTGTTTTTT

J: TRBJ2-7
D: TRBD2
V: TRBV19
size: .
CDR3: CASSIAGGAYEQYF
DNA: TGTGCCAGTAGTATAGCGGGAGGCGCCTACGAGCAGTACTTC

J: TRBJ1-1
D: .
V: TRBV27
size: .
CDR3: CASSFARDTEAFF
DNA: TGTGCCAGCAGTTTCGCCCGAGACACTGAAGCTTTCTTT

J: TRBJ2-2
D: TRBD2
V: TRBV5-4
size: .
CDR3: CASTSGGVNTGELFF
DNA: TGTGCCAGCACCTCCGGGGGGGTCAACACCGGGGAGCTGTTTTTT

J: TRBJ1-5
D: TRBD1
V: TRBV30
size: .
CDR3: CACTGHDRADQPQHF
DNA: TGTGCCTGCACGGGCCACGACAGGGCGGATCAGCCCCAGCATTTT

J: TRBJ1-6
D: .
V: TRBV2
size: once
CDR3: CASFLGQFNSPLHF
DNA: TGTGCCAGCTTTCTTGGACAGTTTAATTCACCCCTCCACTTT

J: TRBJ2-7
D: .
V: TRBV5-6
size: once
CDR3: CASSLIPSGTYEQYF
DNA: TGTGCCTCTAGCTTGATACCTTCTGGCACCTACGAGCAGTACTTC

J: TRBJ2-6
D: .
V: TRBV19
size: once
CDR3: CASSDLSGFSGANVLTF
DNA: TGTGCCAGTAGTGATTTAAGCGGGTTTTCTGGGGCCAACGTCCTGACTTTC

J: TRBJ2-1
D: .
V: TRBV5-5
size: .
CDR3: CASSLESSSYNEQFF
DNA: TGTGCCAGCAGCTTGGAATCGAGCTCCTACAATGAGCAGTTCTTC

J: TRBJ1-5
D: .
V: TRBV4-3
size: .
CDR3: CASSQDLLGQGSDQPQHF
DNA: TGCGCCAGCAGCCAAGATCTTTTGGGGCAGGGGAGTGATCAGCCCCAGCATTTT

J: TRBJ1-2
D: .
V: TRBV7-2
size: .
CDR3: CASSLQGGDYGYTF
DNA: TGTGCCAGCAGCTTGCAGGGAGGAGACTATGGCTACACCTTC

J: TRBJ2-7
D: .
V: TRBV2
size: .
CDR3: CASSDVAVSYYEQYF
DNA: TGTGCCAGCAGTGACGTGGCGGTGTCATACTACGAGCAGTACTTC

J: TRBJ1-4
D: TRBD1
V: TRBV7-9
size: .
CDR3: CASSWRKGQINEKLFF
DNA: TGTGCCAGCAGCTGGAGGAAGGGACAGATTAATGAAAAACTGTTTTTT

J: TRBJ2-5
D: TRBD1
V: TRBV6-5
size: .
CDR3: CASSFYRGPVETQYF
DNA: TGTGCCAGCAGTTTCTACAGGGGGCCAGTAGAGACCCAGTACTTC

J: TRBJ1-6
D: .
V: TRBV5-1
size: .
CDR3: CASSSTWGDSSLNSPLHF
DNA: TGCGCCAGCAGCTCTACGTGGGGAGATAGTAGCCTTAATTCACCCCTCCACTTT

J: TRBJ2-7
D: .
V: TRBV7-9
size: .
CDR3: CASSQRGQLVSEQYF
DNA: TGTGCCAGCAGCCAACGGGGACAACTGGTATCCGAGCAGTACTTC

J: TRBJ2-5
D: .
V: TRBV5-4
size: .
CDR3: CASCSLGEETQYF
DNA: TGTGCCAGCTGCTCACTCGGGGAAGAGACCCAGTACTTC

J: TRBJ2-1
D: TRBD1
V: TRBV7-7
size: .
CDR3: CASSLHRGNEQFF
DNA: TGTGCTAGCAGCTTACACAGGGGCAATGAGCAGTTCTTC

J: TRBJ2-5
D: .
V: TRBV19
size: .
CDR3: CASSIEFRRGQETQYF
DNA: TGTGCCAGTAGTATAGAGTTCAGGAGGGGTCAAGAGACCCAGTACTTC

J: TRBJ2-2
D: TRBD1
V: TRBV25-1
size: .
CDR3: CASSELATGRQGTGELFF
DNA: TGTGCCAGCAGTGAACTCGCGACAGGGCGGCAAGGCACCGGGGAGCTGTTTTTT

J: TRBJ2-7
D: .
V: TRBV6-5
size: .
CDR3: CASRPELVSYEQYF
DNA: TGTGCCAGCAGGCCTGAGTTGGTCTCCTACGAGCAGTACTTC

J: TRBJ2-7
D: TRBD2
V: TRBV5-6
size: once
CDR3: CASSLELAGGWYEQYF
DNA: TGTGCCAGCAGCTTGGAACTAGCGGGAGGGTGGTACGAGCAGTACTTC

J: TRBJ2-7
D: TRBD2
V: TRBV6-5
size: few
CDR3: CASSYGSGRYSYEQYF
DNA: TGTGCCAGCAGTTATGGTAGCGGGAGGTACTCCTACGAGCAGTACTTC

J: TRBJ1-5
D: TRBD1
V: TRBV27
size: .
CDR3: CASSVTGGHQPQHF
DNA: TGTGCCAGCAGTGTTACAGGGGGCCATCAGCCCCAGCATTTT

J: TRBJ2-1
D: .
V: TRBV9
size: .
CDR3: CASSVRDTYNEQFF
DNA: TGTGCCAGCAGCGTCCGGGACACCTACAATGAGCAGTTCTTC

J: TRBJ1-2
D: TRBD1
V: TRBV9
size: .
CDR3: CASNLDRGDRGYTF
DNA: TGTGCCAGCAACCTCGACAGGGGTGATAGGGGCTACACCTTC

J: TRBJ2-1
D: TRBD2
V: TRBV6-5
size: .
CDR3: CASSYHLAGVYNEQFF
DNA: TGTGCCAGCAGTTACCATCTAGCGGGAGTCTACAATGAGCAGTTCTTC

J: TRBJ1-6
D: .
V: TRBV4-1
size: .
CDR3: CASSHGGGINSPLHF
DNA: TGCGCCAGCAGCCATGGGGGGGGGATTAATTCACCCCTCCACTTT

J: TRBJ1-3
D: TRBD1
V: TRBV28
size: .
CDR3: CASWRTGVTGNTIYF
DNA: TGTGCCAGCTGGCGGACAGGGGTAACCGGAAACACCATATATTTT

J: TRBJ2-1
D: TRBD2
V: TRBV28
size: .
CDR3: CASIPSSGSGNEQFF
DNA: TGTGCCAGCATCCCGAGTAGCGGGAGCGGCAATGAGCAGTTCTTC

J: TRBJ1-2
D: .
V: TRBV6-5
size: .
CDR3: CASSYLTSSGGYTF
DNA: TGTGCCAGCAGTTACCTCACCTCCTCAGGGGGCTACACCTTC

J: TRBJ2-1
D: .
V: TRBV9
size: .
CDR3: CASSPYNEQFF
DNA: TGTGCCAGCAGCCCTTACAATGAGCAGTTCTTC

J: TRBJ1-5
D: .
V: TRBV11-2
size: .
CDR3: CASSLRGLGNQPQHF
DNA: TGTGCCAGCAGCTTACGGGGTCTGGGCAATCAGCCCCAGCATTTT

J: TRBJ2-7
D: .
V: TRBV10-1
size: .
CDR3: CASSLTGYEQYF
DNA: TGCGCCAGCAGCCTTACAGGCTACGAGCAGTACTTC

J: TRBJ1-4
D: TRBD1
V: TRBV5-1
size: few
CDR3: CASKETGVEKLFF
DNA: TGCGCCAGCAAGGAGACAGGGGTTGAAAAACTGTTTTTT

J: TRBJ2-7
D: .
V: TRBV5-1
size: .
CDR3: CASSLTGTYEQYF
DNA: TGCGCCAGCAGCTTGACAGGGACCTACGAGCAGTACTTC

J: TRBJ2-7
D: TRBD1
V: TRBV6-6
size: few
CDR3: CASSYSDRGPYEQYF
DNA: TGTGCCAGCAGTTACTCGGACAGGGGCCCCTACGAGCAGTACTTC